Below, one T cell receptor (beta chain) is given with its context. This receptor's antigen is unknown. No clone much larger than this one lies a single base away; base qualities are absent. The record originates from a study of Ad26.COV2.S vaccination and SARS-CoV-2 variants (dated by TCRdb to the early 2020s). Describing the broader study: Vaccine-arm donors were drawn from COV1001, a multicentre, randomized, double-blind, placebo-controlled phase I-IIa trial of Ad26.COV2.S in healthy adults. The TCR-sequenced set comprised around 32 samples: around 20 Ad26.COV2.S vaccine recipients, 5 placebo recipients and 8 SARS-CoV-2 convalescent individuals. Investigators did not know the trial group allocation while performing experiments and assessing outcomes. Trial participants were randomized into five groups of five, in which low-dose or high-dose Ad26.COV2.S was given once or twice, or placebo was given on both occasions. The specificity and breadth of SARS-CoV-2-reactive T cell receptors after Ad26.COV2.S vaccination were assessed by TCRbeta repertoire sequencing. Ad26.COV2.S was administered intramuscularly at 5 x 10^10 or 1 x 10^11 viral particles, either as a single shot or as two shots given 56 days apart.

Study-wide findings and limitations: Spike-specific TCR breadth was higher in Ad26.COV2.S recipients than in placebo recipients (P = 0.0014). Substantial breadth of spike-specific CD8+ and CD4+ T cell responses was reported after vaccination. According to the authors, total T cell responses may have been underestimated by the TCR breadth and depth analyses. Non-spike TCR breadth was comparable between vaccine and placebo recipients, consistent with the vaccine containing only spike. The study lacked the statistical power to compare responses across vaccine doses or regimens.

V is shortened by 1 base, J by 2 bases, and the region joining them spans 15 bases. The cysteine opens and the phenylalanine closes a CDR3 of 16 amino acids. Just CDR3 DNA is preserved here, 48 bases in frame from base 1. Taken from the germline V gene (reference sequence), the CDR1 and CDR2 loops are LNHNV and YYDKDF. The sample's treatment or condition label, decoded: over 15 received Ad26.COV2.S at low or high dose, single or two shots; about 5 received placebo; per-sample allocation not given. Repertoires of vaccine and placebo recipients were sequenced from samples taken on day 63 after the first injection. Between 29 July and 7 August 2020, Cohort 1b enrolled around 25 adults aged 18-55 years at one site in Boston, USA. Ad26.COV2.S consisted of a replication-incompetent adenovirus type 26 vector by which a prefusion-stabilized SARS-CoV-2 spike protein from the original Wuhan strain was expressed.

The immunoSEQ Assay was used to sequence TCRbeta CDR3 regions. After extraction, genomic DNA underwent amplification by bias-controlled multiplex PCR, followed by high-throughput sequencing. Concerning the study's data processing: Collapsing and filtering of sequences were performed to quantify the absolute abundance of each unique TCRbeta CDR3 region. T cell fraction was estimated by normalizing TCRbeta template counts to usable DNA, with usable DNA measured through amplification of reference genes found in all nucleated cells. Repertoire TCRs were annotated as SARS-CoV-2-specific when V gene, CDR3 amino acid sequence and J gene were exactly matched to a known reactive TCR set. The reference SARS-CoV-2 TCR set was derived from MIRA and filtered for enrichment in COVID-19-positive ImmuneCODE repertoires, a step that removed public or cross-reactive TCRs. Drawing on the MIRA antigens, annotated TCRs were analysed further at the level of specific ORF or position within ORF. Breadth was defined as annotated unique rearrangements over total unique productive rearrangements; depth was the summed frequency of those rearrangements. TCR breadth was compared between groups using two-sided Wilcoxon rank-sum tests. TCRdb obtained this table from immuneACCESS and retained in-frame rearrangements with V and J assigned. These tables miss some clones; where compared with another copy, unresolved V genes account for less than half of the shortfall, and the remainder is unexplained. That table gives V, J and clone size, and the DNA gave D and trimming. Here the sample has some 320,000 clones; around 84% occur a single time. The ten largest clonotypes hold more than 1.5% of the sample.

The V and J genes are TRBV15 and TRBJ2-7, with the D gene tentatively TRBD1 or TRBD2, based on 6 matching bases in each. The sequence was collected from a person aged 18-60 years who received the Ad26.COV2.S COVID-19 vaccine or a placebo. The sample in question was peripheral blood, obtained in a trial of Ad26.COV2.S vaccine versus placebo. The DNA sequence follows: TGTGCCACCAGCAGAGGAGGGGGGCGGACCCCCTACGAGCAGTACTTC. It codes for CATSRGGGRTPYEQYF.